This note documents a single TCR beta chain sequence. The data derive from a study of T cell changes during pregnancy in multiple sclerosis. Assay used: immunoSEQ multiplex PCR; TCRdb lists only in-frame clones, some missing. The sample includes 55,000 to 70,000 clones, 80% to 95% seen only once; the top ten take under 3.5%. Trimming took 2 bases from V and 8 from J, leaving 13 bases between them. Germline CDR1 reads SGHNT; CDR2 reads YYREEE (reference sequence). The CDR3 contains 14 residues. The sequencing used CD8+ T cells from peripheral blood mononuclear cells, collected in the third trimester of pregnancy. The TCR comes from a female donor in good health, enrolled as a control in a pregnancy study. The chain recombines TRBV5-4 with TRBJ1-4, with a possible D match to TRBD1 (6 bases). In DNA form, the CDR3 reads TGTGCCAGCAGCTTCTCAGGGGCGGCGGAAAAACTGTTTTTT. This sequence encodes CASSFSGAAEKLFF.